This TCR beta chain was captured by sequencing in a study of T cell repertoires in cytomegalovirus infection. Study at large: Evidence of both CMV infection and a matching HLA type came from public TCR beta signatures. The study's findings and limits: The study identified carriers of CMV plus the relevant HLA from cumulative public TCR beta family frequency. HLA-C-restricted, CMV-specific TCR beta clonotypes were dominant ex vivo.

Trimming cost V 5 bases and J 4 bases; bases outside gene matches: 11. In germline, CDR1 is DFQATT, CDR2 SNEGSKA (reference sequence). The CDR3 has 15 residues. In regard to this clonotype: What it binds is unknown.

One entry per CDR3 protein results from TCRdb running MiXCR on the reads. The sample consists of under 850,000 distinct CDR3 sequences, 35% of them appearing once. The sequenced sample was PBMCs. V and J are TRBV20-1 and TRBJ2-5; 9 nucleotides match TRBD1. This clonotype was sampled from a human donor in good health (CMV status not recorded). Some clones in this sample may be carry-over from other donors' samples. The CDR3 nucleotides read TGCAGTGCTCCCGCCGGGACAGGGATTGGAGAGACCCAGTACTTC. As protein: CSAPAGTGIGETQYF.